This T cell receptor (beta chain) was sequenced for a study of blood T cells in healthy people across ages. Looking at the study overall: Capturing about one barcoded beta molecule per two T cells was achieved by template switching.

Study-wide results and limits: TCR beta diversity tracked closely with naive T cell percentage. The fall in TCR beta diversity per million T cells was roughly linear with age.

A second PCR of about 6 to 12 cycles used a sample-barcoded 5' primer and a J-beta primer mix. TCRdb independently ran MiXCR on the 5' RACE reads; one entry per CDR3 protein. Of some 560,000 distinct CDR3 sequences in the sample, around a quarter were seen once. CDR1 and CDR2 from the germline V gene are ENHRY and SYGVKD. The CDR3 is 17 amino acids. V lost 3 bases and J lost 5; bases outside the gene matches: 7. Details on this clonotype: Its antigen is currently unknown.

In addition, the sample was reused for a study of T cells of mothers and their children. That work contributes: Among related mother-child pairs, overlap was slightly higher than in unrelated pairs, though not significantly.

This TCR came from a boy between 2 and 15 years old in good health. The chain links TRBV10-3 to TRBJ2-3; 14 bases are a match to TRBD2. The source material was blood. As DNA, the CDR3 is TGTGCCATCAGTGAAAGATCCGGGACTAGCGGGAGAGATACGCAGTATTTT. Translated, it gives CAISERSGTSGRDTQYF.